Sequencing of this TCR beta chain was carried out in a study of identical twins. This clonotype was observed a few times. Each CDR3 protein gets one entry after TCRdb re-called the 5' RACE reads with MiXCR. The sample holds some 320,000 distinct CDR3 sequences; approximately 13% are singletons and the top ten take 7.2%. Looked up from germline, CDR1 is MDHEN and CDR2 is SYDVKM. V was trimmed by 3 bases and J by 2 bases, leaving 14 bases between them. This CDR3 has 15 residues. A further study also used this sample, focusing on yellow fever vaccine responses in identical twins. As that study records: Twins' vaccine T cell response reportedly seemed partly convergent, partly personalized.

Sequenced: CD8+ T cells sorted from blood. The chain uses TRBV28 and TRBJ2-7; D is ambiguous. This sequence originates from a woman aged 18-30 years in good health. The chain's CDR3 is CASSFGRKATYEQYF. The DNA of the CDR3 is TGTGCCAGCAGTTTTGGACGAAAGGCTACCTACGAGCAGTACTTC.